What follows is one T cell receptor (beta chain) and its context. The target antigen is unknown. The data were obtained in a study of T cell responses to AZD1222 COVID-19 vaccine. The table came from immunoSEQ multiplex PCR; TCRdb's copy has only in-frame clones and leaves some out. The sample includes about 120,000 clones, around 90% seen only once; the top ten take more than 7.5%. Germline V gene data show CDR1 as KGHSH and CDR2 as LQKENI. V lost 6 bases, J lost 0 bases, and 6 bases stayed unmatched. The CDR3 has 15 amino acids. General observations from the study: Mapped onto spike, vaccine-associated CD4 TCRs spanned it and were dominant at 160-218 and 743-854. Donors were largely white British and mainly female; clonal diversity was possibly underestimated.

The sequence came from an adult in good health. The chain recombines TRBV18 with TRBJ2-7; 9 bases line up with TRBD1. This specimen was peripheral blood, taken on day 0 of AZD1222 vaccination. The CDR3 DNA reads TGTGCCAGCTCCACGACAGGGGGAGGCTCCTACGAGCAGTACTTC. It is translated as CASSTTGGGSYEQYF. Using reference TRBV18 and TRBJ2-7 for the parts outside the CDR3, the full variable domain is NAGVMQNPRHLVRRRGQEARLRCSPMKGHSHVYWYRQLPEEGLKFMVYLQKENIIDESGMPKERFSAEFPKEGPSILRIQQVVRGDSAAYFCASSTTGGGSYEQYFGPGTRLTVT.